What follows are 25 T cell receptor beta chains derived from one specimen sequenced in a study of blood T cells in healthy people across ages (dated by TCRdb to 2013 to 2016). Library prep was done by 5' RACE. Sequencing relied on an Illumina HiSeq 2500. A second PCR of roughly 6 to 11 cycles was run with a J-beta primer mix and a sample-barcoded 5' primer. TCRdb itself trimmed the public reads at Q25 with fastp, ran MiXCR and retained productive beta chains. Entries that share a CDR3 protein sequence are merged under the most common genes and DNA. The sample profile shows some 1.4 million distinct CDR3 sequences; 42% of them were found once. The top ten hold 6.5% to 10% of the sample. Sequences were obtained from blood. These receptors were obtained from a woman aged 18-35 years in good health.

The CDR3 nucleotides read TGTGCCAGCGGTCTAGGTGCGGACAATCAGCCCCAGCATTTT. It yields the protein CASGLGADNQPQHF. The chain uses TRBV6-2 or TRBV6-3 and TRBJ1-5; D not certain. Germline V gene sequence: CDR1 MNHEY, CDR2 SVGEGT. With 8 bases removed from V and 3 bases from J, the gap between germline ends came to 14 bases. The CDR3 runs to 14 residues.

The chain recombines TRBV20-1 with TRBJ2-1, with 7 bases that match TRBD2. Germline V CDR1 and CDR2: DFQATT, SNEGSKA (reference sequence). The CDR3 extends over 14 amino acids. After removal of 3 bases from V and 7 bases from J, the junction contained 9 bases not matched to a gene. CDR3 sequence (DNA): TGCAGTGCTAGGAGCGGGACCGCCGGGAATGAGCAGTTCTTC. Translating gives CSARSGTAGNEQFF.

V gene TRBV9 combines with J gene TRBJ2-1, with 13 bases matching TRBD2. The ends lost 3 bases at V and 6 bases at J; junction bases unmatched: 9. Per the germline V gene, CDR1 is SGDLS and CDR2 is YYNGEE. CDR3 length: 17 amino acids. CDR3 region: CASSDGTSGVVGNEQFF. The CDR3 DNA follows: TGTGCCAGCAGCGACGGGACTAGCGGGGTTGTTGGCAATGAGCAGTTCTTC.

The J gene is TRBJ2-1, the V gene TRBV5-1; D is ambiguous. The CDR3 is 14 residues long. From germline, CDR1 is SGHRS and CDR2 YFSETQ. V lost 0 bases to trimming and J lost 11 bases, with 15 bases between them. This CDR3 reads CASSLAPQGNKQFF. The CDR3 region has the DNA TGCGCCAGCAGCTTGGCCCCCCAAGGGAATAAGCAGTTCTTC.

The V and J genes are TRBV12-3 or TRBV12-4 and TRBJ2-7; D perhaps matches TRBD1 (6 bases). The CDR3 loop spans 12 amino acids. Trimming cost V 5 bases and J 5 bases, with 10 bases left between them. The CDR3 loop is CASSRDMNEQYF. In nucleotides, the CDR3 is TGTGCCAGCAGTCGGGACATGAACGAGCAGTACTTC.

V and J are TRBV27 and TRBJ2-7; 10 positions agree with TRBD2. J lost 2 bases, V lost 5 bases, and 3 bases had no gene match. This CDR3 contains 14 residues. Per germline, CDR1 MNHEY and CDR2 SMNVEV (reference sequence). The DNA of the CDR3 is TGTGCCAGCAGTGCAGCGGGGGGGCCCTACGAGCAGTACTTC. Its protein product is CASSAAGGPYEQYF.

This clonotype has more than one count but fewer than ten. V gene TRBV12-3 or TRBV12-4 combines with J gene TRBJ2-7; 7 bases align to TRBD1. The junction had 17 bases not matched to a gene; V was cut back by 6 bases and J by 0 bases. This CDR3 spans 18 amino acids. CDR3 in amino acids: CASSLASPTGQTSYEQYF. The CDR3 coding sequence is TGTGCCAGCAGCCTCGCGTCGCCCACGGGACAGACCTCCTACGAGCAGTACTTC.

J is TRBJ2-1 and V is TRBV11-1, with 9 bases identical to TRBD1. The ends lost 1 base at V and 3 bases at J; junction bases unmatched: 1. From germline, CDR1 is SGHAT and CDR2 FQDESV (reference sequence). The CDR3 is made up of 15 amino acids. DNA for the CDR3: TGTGCCAGCAGCTTAGGGACAGGGGTCTACAATGAGCAGTTCTTC. As protein: CASSLGTGVYNEQFF.

As for this clonotype: The junction does not match germline at one end; this may be a read error. V usage is TRBV6-1 and J usage is TRBJ2-4, with D tentatively TRBD1 or TRBD2 (5 bases each). The DNA end lines up better with TRBJ2-7; the J call may be wrong. This CDR3 has 18 amino acids. Germline lookup yields CDR1 MNHNS and CDR2 SASEGT. CDR3 coding DNA: TGTGCCAGCAGTGAAAGCGTCGATAGTGGGACCTACTCCGACGAGCAGTACTTC. It codes for CASSESVDSGTYSDEQYF.

J is TRBJ2-5 and V is TRBV30; maybe TRBD2 (6 bases). Trimming removed 1 base from V and 1 base from J, with 10 bases in between. This CDR3 is 14 amino acids long. Germline values: CDR1 GTSNPN, CDR2 SVGIG (reference sequence). Here the CDR3 DNA reads TGTGCCTGGAGTGGGGGGGACTTCCAAGAGACCCAGTACTTC. The encoded protein is CAWSGGDFQETQYF.

This clonotype was counted a few times. This chain links TRBV13 with TRBJ2-1; 9 bases are a match to TRBD2. This CDR3 comprises 19 residues. Trimming cost V 5 bases and J 0 bases; bases outside gene matches: 14. Germline CDR1 and CDR2: PRHDT and FYEKMQ (reference sequence). CDR3 sequence: CASSPVVSGSSSSYNEQFF. As DNA, the CDR3 is TGTGCCAGCAGCCCAGTGGTTAGCGGGAGTTCGAGCTCCTACAATGAGCAGTTCTTC.

This clonotype was found a few times. This sequence joins TRBV6-1 and TRBJ2-5; the D is unclear. Trimming removed 1 base at V and 2 bases at J, with 20 bases between. Germline V gene data show CDR1 as MNHNS and CDR2 as SASEGT. The CDR3 contains 18 residues. In nucleotides, the CDR3 is TGTGCCAGCAGTGAAGTTCTGGCAGGCTTAGCCGAACAAGAGACCCAGTACTTC. Translated, it gives CASSEVLAGLAEQETQYF.

The genes are TRBV20-1 and TRBJ1-1; D unresolved. The length of the CDR3 is 12 residues. Per the germline V gene, CDR1 is DFQATT and CDR2 is SNEGSKA (reference sequence). As DNA, the CDR3 is TGCAACGGCCGGGGTTTGGGCACTGAAGCTTTCTTT. Its protein product is CNGRGLGTEAFF.

V usage is TRBV20-1 and J usage is TRBJ2-3, with a weak D call TRBD2 (6 bases). Germline V gives CDR1 DFQATT, CDR2 SNEGSKA (reference sequence). Between the trimmed V and J ends, which lost 4 bases and 3 bases, there was a span of 14 bases. The CDR3 extends over 14 amino acids. The CDR3 DNA follows: TGCAGTGCTATCCCTCCCGGGAGTACAGATACGCAGTATTTT. Amino acids: CSAIPPGSTDTQYF.

Only a few counts were recorded for this clonotype. CDR3 in amino acids: CASSLSPTGGGYTF. In DNA, the CDR3 is TGTGCCAGCAGTCTATCCCCGACAGGGGGTGGCTACACCTTC. The V gene is TRBV28, the J gene TRBJ1-2, with 9 bases matching TRBD1. The CDR3 spans 14 residues. The germline gives CDR1 MDHEN, CDR2 SYDVKM. Trimming took 5 bases from V and 7 from J; bases not matched to a gene: 8.

The chain combines TRBV20-1 with TRBJ2-1; TRBD2 is a possible D gene (5 bases). Trimming removed 7 bases from V and 3 bases from J, with 10 bases in between. CDR3 length equals 12 residues. In germline, CDR1 is DFQATT, CDR2 SNEGSKA (reference sequence). CDR3 nucleotides: TGCAGTGTTCCCGGGATCTACAATGAGCAGTTCTTC. Translating it yields CSVPGIYNEQFF.

V is TRBV4-1 and J is TRBJ1-3; D is unresolved. The V end lost 4 bases, the J end lost 8 bases, and 18 bases lay between the germline ends. The CDR3 extends over 15 amino acids. Per the germline V gene, CDR1 is MGHRA and CDR2 is YSYEKL. CDR3: CASSPLAGEMDTIYF. The CDR3 region has the DNA TGCGCCAGCAGCCCTCTGGCCGGGGAGATGGACACCATATATTTT.

The chain recombines TRBV12-5 with TRBJ2-6, with D unclear. Trimming pared 2 bases from V and 0 bases from J, leaving 14 bases between. Germline V gives CDR1 LGHNT, CDR2 FRNRAP. CDR3 size: 18 residues. Here the CDR3 reads CASGLSHKIPSGANVLTF. The CDR3 DNA is TGTGCTAGTGGTTTGTCACACAAAATTCCCTCTGGGGCCAACGTCCTGACTTTC.

V and J are TRBV10-3 and TRBJ1-1; D is unclear. Germline CDR1 and CDR2: ENHRY and SYGVKD. Trimming removed 0 bases from V and 1 base from J, with 9 bases in between. The CDR3 totals 15 residues. CDR3 amino acids: CAISESTASNTEAFF. As DNA, the CDR3 is TGTGCCATCAGTGAGTCTACAGCTTCGAACACTGAAGCTTTCTTT.

This clonotype was detected a few times. The rearrangement links TRBV7-9 to TRBJ2-7; no clear D gene. Germline V gene data show CDR1 as SEHNR and CDR2 as FQNEAQ (reference sequence). The CDR3 totals 15 residues. V shed 6 bases and J shed 4 bases, with 19 bases lying between them. This CDR3 reads CASRPSSTPEYEQYF. DNA of the CDR3: TGTGCCAGCAGACCCTCTTCGACCCCCGAGTACGAGCAGTACTTC.

This clonotype was seen a handful of times. V usage is TRBV6-5 and J usage is TRBJ2-1, with TRBD1 matching over 7 bases. CDR3 length: 16 residues. The V and J ends lost 2 bases and 6 bases, in that order; junction bases with no gene match: 10. From germline, CDR1 is MNHEY and CDR2 SVGAGI. The chain's CDR3 is CASSYLGQTSVNEQFF. The CDR3 nucleotides are TGTGCCAGCAGTTACCTGGGACAGACGTCCGTCAATGAGCAGTTCTTC.

V usage is TRBV7-2 and J usage is TRBJ1-6, with 7 bases that match TRBD1. CDR3 length: 15 amino acids. Germline loops: CDR1 SGHTA, CDR2 FQGNSA. After removal of 2 bases from V and 7 bases from J, the junction contained 5 bases not matched to a gene. CDR3 amino acids: CASSLLNRGNSPLHF. The DNA for the CDR3 is TGTGCCAGCAGCTTACTGAACAGGGGAAATTCACCCCTCCACTTT.

The gene calls are TRBV20-1 and TRBJ1-6, with unresolved D. Germline V gene data show CDR1 as DFQATT and CDR2 as SNEGSKA (reference sequence). This CDR3 spans 19 amino acids. Trimming took 1 base from V and 0 from J, leaving 19 bases between them. The CDR3 sequence is CSARASGPGLSSYNSPLHF. The CDR3 coding sequence is TGCAGTGCTAGAGCATCTGGCCCCGGTCTGAGCTCCTATAATTCACCCCTCCACTTT.

This clonotype has only a few counts. The chain recombines TRBV5-1 with TRBJ1-4, with 9 bases identical to TRBD1. V shed 4 bases, J shed 6 bases, and the junction held 10 bases outside the gene matches. Germline loops: CDR1 SGHRS, CDR2 YFSETQ. The CDR3 runs to 16 residues. CDR3 bases: TGCGCCAGCAGCCCCAACTCCGACAGGGGGGATGAAAAACTGTTTTTT. This sequence encodes CASSPNSDRGDEKLFF.

The gene calls are TRBV7-2 and TRBJ1-1, with D maybe TRBD1 (6 bases). The CDR3 length is 15 residues. V lost 5 bases to trimming and J lost 5 bases, with 18 bases between them. Germline values: CDR1 SGHTA, CDR2 FQGNSA. The CDR3 here is CASSQGAGAYTEAFF. The CDR3 DNA follows: TGTGCCAGCAGCCAGGGTGCGGGGGCGTATACTGAAGCTTTCTTT.